This T cell receptor (beta chain) comes out of a study of shared clonotypes between healthy human individuals. This clone appeared a single time. Germline values: CDR1 SNHLY, CDR2 FYNNEI. The CDR3 has 12 amino acids. V was cut by 4 bases and J by 4 bases, with 7 bases left in between. Clones were read by immunoSEQ multiplex PCR, and TCRdb kept only the in-frame ones, dropping some. Here the sample spans under 650,000 clones, 90% to 96% being singletons. The source is a woman aged 25 to 39 in good health. The V gene is TRBV2, the J gene TRBJ1-1; D is undetermined. Material for sequencing was naive CD4+ T cells sorted from blood. Subset specified: CD45RA+ positively selected. CDR3 coding DNA: TGTGCCAGCAGTGGGGTTGTCACTGAAGCTTTCTTT. It yields the protein CASSGVVTEAFF.